These T cell receptor beta chains were read from a single sample in a study of shared clonotypes between healthy human individuals. The assay was immunoSEQ multiplex PCR, and TCRdb's table has in-frame clones only and misses some. The sample lists approximately 2.1 million clones; just over 90% were seen once. Sequencing was performed on naive CD4+ T cells from PBMCs. Receptors were obtained from a man younger than 35 in good health. Some clones in this sample may be carry-over from other donors' samples. The CDR3 runs from the conserved cysteine through the conserved F or W. The order of the fields is CDR3 protein, CDR3 DNA, J gene, V gene, D gene, clone size. A D gene is named only where the DNA matches it firmly. Size values are once, few and many counts, or a class for expanded clones, and some rows have none.

cdr3_aa: CASSVGLAGLYEQYF; cdr3_nt: TGTGCCAGCAGCGTAGGGCTAGCGGGACTCTACGAGCAGTACTTC; j_call: TRBJ2-7; v_call: TRBV9; d_call: TRBD2; clone_size: .
cdr3_aa: CASSWGTGRTEAFF; cdr3_nt: TGTGCCAGCAGTTGGGGGACTGGGAGGACTGAAGCTTTCTTT; j_call: TRBJ1-1; v_call: TRBV6-1; d_call: .; clone_size: .
cdr3_aa: CASSEGWTSGATTDTQYF; cdr3_nt: TGTGCCAGCAGTGAAGGATGGACTAGCGGGGCCACCACAGATACGCAGTATTTT; j_call: TRBJ2-3; v_call: TRBV6-1; d_call: TRBD2; clone_size: .
cdr3_aa: CASSYQGPSTGELFF; cdr3_nt: TGTGCCAGCAGTTACCAAGGGCCGAGCACCGGGGAGCTGTTTTTT; j_call: TRBJ2-2; v_call: TRBV6-6; d_call: .; clone_size: .
cdr3_aa: CASSPGGGEQFF; cdr3_nt: TGTGCCAGCAGCCCCGGGGGGGGTGAGCAGTTCTTC; j_call: TRBJ2-1; v_call: TRBV5-6; d_call: TRBD2; clone_size: .
cdr3_aa: CASSLERTNQPQHF; cdr3_nt: TGTGCCAGCAGCTTGGAACGGACCAATCAGCCCCAGCATTTT; j_call: TRBJ1-5; v_call: TRBV5-8; d_call: .; clone_size: .
cdr3_aa: CASSPDLTGQPQHF; cdr3_nt: TGTGCCAGCAGCCCGGACCTTACGGGTCAGCCCCAGCATTTT; j_call: TRBJ1-5; v_call: TRBV11-2; d_call: .; clone_size: .
cdr3_aa: CASSSTPPGGDTF; cdr3_nt: TGTGCCAGCAGCTCCACACCCCCAGGAGGAGACACCTTC; j_call: TRBJ1-2; v_call: TRBV7-9; d_call: .; clone_size: .
cdr3_aa: CASSLLQGTEAFF; cdr3_nt: TGTGCCAGCTCACTATTACAGGGGACTGAAGCTTTCTTT; j_call: TRBJ1-1; v_call: TRBV18; d_call: TRBD1; clone_size: .
cdr3_aa: CASSASGGSYNEQFF; cdr3_nt: TGTGCCAGCAGTGCTAGCGGGGGCTCCTACAATGAGCAGTTCTTC; j_call: TRBJ2-1; v_call: TRBV2; d_call: TRBD2; clone_size: .
cdr3_aa: CASSLTGQGGAYEQYF; cdr3_nt: TGTGCCAGCAGTTTAACAGGACAGGGGGGTGCCTACGAGCAGTACTTC; j_call: TRBJ2-7; v_call: TRBV28; d_call: TRBD1; clone_size: .
cdr3_aa: CARSVVRGSTDTQYF; cdr3_nt: TGCGCCAGGAGTGTAGTCAGAGGGAGCACAGATACGCAGTATTTT; j_call: TRBJ2-3; v_call: TRBV10-1; d_call: .; clone_size: .
cdr3_aa: CASRRTAPGAQYF; cdr3_nt: TGTGCCAGCAGGCGGACCGCCCCCGGGGCCCAGTACTTC; j_call: TRBJ2-5; v_call: TRBV6-5; d_call: .; clone_size: .
cdr3_aa: CASSLEAGGAYEQYF; cdr3_nt: TGTGCCAGCAGCCTAGAGGCAGGGGGCGCGTACGAGCAGTACTTC; j_call: TRBJ2-7; v_call: TRBV7-3; d_call: TRBD1; clone_size: .
cdr3_aa: CASSIHGRENQPQHF; cdr3_nt: TGTGCCAGTAGTATACATGGAAGAGAAAATCAGCCCCAGCATTTT; j_call: TRBJ1-5; v_call: TRBV19; d_call: .; clone_size: .
cdr3_aa: CASSPGLAGGLYNEQFF; cdr3_nt: TGTGCCAGCAGCCCCGGACTAGCGGGAGGGCTGTACAATGAGCAGTTCTTC; j_call: TRBJ2-1; v_call: TRBV11-3; d_call: TRBD2; clone_size: .
cdr3_aa: CASSARGGAENQPQHF; cdr3_nt: TGTGCCAGCTCCGCGCGAGGGGGCGCGGAAAATCAGCCCCAGCATTTT; j_call: TRBJ1-5; v_call: TRBV7-2; d_call: TRBD1; clone_size: .
cdr3_aa: CASSVEGQETYEQYF; cdr3_nt: TGTGCCAGCAGCGTAGAGGGACAGGAGACCTACGAGCAGTACTTC; j_call: TRBJ2-7; v_call: TRBV9; d_call: TRBD1; clone_size: .
cdr3_aa: CASSLAGTEAFF; cdr3_nt: TGTGCCAGCAGCTTAGCGGGGACTGAAGCTTTCTTT; j_call: TRBJ1-1; v_call: TRBV7-9; d_call: .; clone_size: few
cdr3_aa: CASSYSGGKETQYF; cdr3_nt: TGCGCCAGCAGCTATTCAGGGGGCAAAGAGACCCAGTACTTC; j_call: TRBJ2-5; v_call: TRBV5-1; d_call: TRBD1; clone_size: .
cdr3_aa: CASSTNKLGTQTYEQYF; cdr3_nt: TGTGCCAGCAGTACGAACAAACTCGGGACGCAAACCTACGAGCAGTACTTC; j_call: TRBJ2-7; v_call: TRBV28; d_call: .; clone_size: .
cdr3_aa: CASEGSGGSSYEQYF; cdr3_nt: TGTGCCAGCGAAGGGTCAGGCGGGAGCTCCTACGAGCAGTACTTC; j_call: TRBJ2-7; v_call: TRBV2; d_call: TRBD2; clone_size: .
cdr3_aa: CASSEGETQYF; cdr3_nt: TGTGCCAGCTCTGAAGGAGAGACCCAGTACTTC; j_call: TRBJ2-5; v_call: TRBV18; d_call: .; clone_size: .
cdr3_aa: CASSFGGRLNTGELFF; cdr3_nt: TGTGCCAGCAGCTTCGGGGGGCGCTTGAACACCGGGGAGCTGTTTTTT; j_call: TRBJ2-2; v_call: TRBV5-4; d_call: .; clone_size: .
cdr3_aa: CASSPLRSYNEQFF; cdr3_nt: TGTGCCAGCTCACCACTCAGGTCGTACAATGAGCAGTTCTTC; j_call: TRBJ2-1; v_call: TRBV18; d_call: .; clone_size: .
cdr3_aa: CASSLAGTVIETQYF; cdr3_nt: TGTGCCAGCAGCTTAGCCGGGACAGTAATAGAGACCCAGTACTTC; j_call: TRBJ2-5; v_call: TRBV7-9; d_call: TRBD1; clone_size: .
cdr3_aa: CASSGTFSNQPQHF; cdr3_nt: TGTGCCAGTAGTGGGACATTTAGCAATCAGCCCCAGCATTTT; j_call: TRBJ1-5; v_call: TRBV19; d_call: .; clone_size: .
cdr3_aa: CASSQPVAGDQETQYF; cdr3_nt: TGCGCCAGCAGCCAACCCGTAGCGGGCGACCAAGAGACCCAGTACTTC; j_call: TRBJ2-5; v_call: TRBV4-1; d_call: TRBD2; clone_size: .
cdr3_aa: CASGRIPEHRTGTGGAGTEAFF; cdr3_nt: TGTGCTAGTGGTAGGATCCCAGAACACAGAACCGGAACAGGGGGCGCGGGCACTGAAGCTTTCTTT; j_call: TRBJ1-1; v_call: TRBV12-5; d_call: TRBD1; clone_size: .
cdr3_aa: CASSLLPNRVYGYTF; cdr3_nt: TGCGCCAGCAGCTTGCTACCCAACCGGGTCTATGGCTACACCTTC; j_call: TRBJ1-2; v_call: TRBV5-1; d_call: .; clone_size: once
cdr3_aa: CASSLRREVIHEQYF; cdr3_nt: TGTGCCAGCAGCTTAAGACGGGAGGTGATCCACGAGCAGTACTTC; j_call: TRBJ2-7; v_call: TRBV7-8; d_call: TRBD2; clone_size: once
cdr3_aa: CASSLAGTYSYEQYF; cdr3_nt: TGCGCCAGCAGCTTGGCCGGGACCTACTCCTACGAGCAGTACTTC; j_call: TRBJ2-7; v_call: TRBV5-1; d_call: .; clone_size: .
cdr3_aa: CASSDSEGQVRTGELFF; cdr3_nt: TGTGCCAGCAGTGACTCCGAAGGACAGGTGAGGACCGGGGAGCTGTTTTTT; j_call: TRBJ2-2; v_call: TRBV6-4; d_call: TRBD1; clone_size: .
cdr3_aa: CASSRSYGYTF; cdr3_nt: TGTGCCAGTAGTCGTTCCTATGGCTACACCTTC; j_call: TRBJ1-2; v_call: TRBV19; d_call: .; clone_size: .
cdr3_aa: CASSPLVLAKNIQYF; cdr3_nt: TGTGCCAGCAGCCCCCTAGTCCTAGCCAAAAACATTCAGTACTTC; j_call: TRBJ2-4; v_call: TRBV7-8; d_call: .; clone_size: once
cdr3_aa: CASRAPPSGTGEEKLFF; cdr3_nt: TGTGCAAGTCGCGCGCCCCCCTCGGGGACAGGGGAGGAAAAACTGTTTTTT; j_call: TRBJ1-4; v_call: TRBV12-2; d_call: .; clone_size: .
cdr3_aa: CASSYGGKGYNEQFF; cdr3_nt: TGTGCCAGCAGTTACGGGGGGAAGGGCTACAATGAGCAGTTCTTC; j_call: TRBJ2-1; v_call: TRBV6-5; d_call: .; clone_size: .
cdr3_aa: CASSLREFWTEDYGYTF; cdr3_nt: TGTGCCAGCAGCCTACGCGAATTTTGGACGGAGGATTATGGCTACACCTTC; j_call: TRBJ1-2; v_call: TRBV7-9; d_call: .; clone_size: .
cdr3_aa: CASGSGRVLLHEQFF; cdr3_nt: TGTGCCAGCGGTAGTGGGAGGGTCTTATTACATGAGCAGTTCTTC; j_call: TRBJ2-1; v_call: TRBV11-2; d_call: TRBD2; clone_size: .
cdr3_aa: CASSLNEQYF; cdr3_nt: TGTGCCAGCAGTTTGAACGAGCAGTACTTC; j_call: TRBJ2-7; v_call: TRBV28; d_call: .; clone_size: once
cdr3_aa: CASSPLAGYNEQFF; cdr3_nt: TGTGCCAGCAGCCCCCTAGCGGGCTACAATGAGCAGTTCTTC; j_call: TRBJ2-1; v_call: TRBV7-3; d_call: TRBD2; clone_size: .
cdr3_aa: CAFVRGQGFSVTEAFF; cdr3_nt: TGTGCCTTCGTAAGGGGGCAGGGGTTCTCGGTCACTGAAGCTTTCTTT; j_call: TRBJ1-1; v_call: TRBV30; d_call: TRBD1; clone_size: .